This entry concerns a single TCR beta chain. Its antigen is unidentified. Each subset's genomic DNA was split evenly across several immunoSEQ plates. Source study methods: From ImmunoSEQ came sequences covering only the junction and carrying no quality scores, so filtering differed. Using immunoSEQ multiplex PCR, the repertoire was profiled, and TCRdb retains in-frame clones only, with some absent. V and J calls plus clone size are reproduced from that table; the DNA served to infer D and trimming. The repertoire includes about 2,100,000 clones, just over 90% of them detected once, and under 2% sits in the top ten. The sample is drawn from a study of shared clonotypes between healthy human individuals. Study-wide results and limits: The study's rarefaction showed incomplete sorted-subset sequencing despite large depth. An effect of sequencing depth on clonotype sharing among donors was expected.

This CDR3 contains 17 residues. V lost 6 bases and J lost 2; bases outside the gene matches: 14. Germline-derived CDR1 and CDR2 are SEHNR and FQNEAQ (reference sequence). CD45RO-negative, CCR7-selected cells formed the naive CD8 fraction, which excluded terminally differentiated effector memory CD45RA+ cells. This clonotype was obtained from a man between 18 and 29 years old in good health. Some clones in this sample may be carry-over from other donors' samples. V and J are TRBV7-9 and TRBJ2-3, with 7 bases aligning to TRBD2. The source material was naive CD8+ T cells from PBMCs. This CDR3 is CASRSFSGGGYTDTQYF. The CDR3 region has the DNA TGTGCCAGCAGATCATTCTCGGGCGGGGGATACACAGATACGCAGTATTTT.